Following are 13 T cell receptor beta chains from one sample sequenced in a study of T-cell reconstitution after alpha-beta-depleted transplantation in children. Unique molecular identifiers were built into the TCRbeta library. TCRdb independently ran MiXCR on the PCR reads; one entry per CDR3 protein. The data contain some 600,000 distinct CDR3 sequences, 16% of them singletons. The source was PBMCs from the stem cell graft donor, collected from the stem cell graft. The receptors come from a human donor who donated a stem cell graft to a child with acute myeloid leukemia.

This chain links TRBV7-2 with TRBJ2-1, with no clear D. Germline CDR1 and CDR2: SGHTA and FQGNSA. Deletions cut 5 bases from V and 7 bases from J, with 15 bases between. This CDR3 region has 14 residues. The CDR3: CASSIYSTRNEQFF. CDR3 coding DNA: TGTGCCAGCAGCATATACTCCACCAGGAATGAGCAGTTCTTC. Based on the CDR3 plus reference TRBV7-2 and TRBJ2-1, the full variable domain is GAGVSQSPSNKVTEKGKDVELRCDPISGHTALYWYRQSLGQGLEFLIYFQGNSAPDKSGLPSDRFSAERTGGSVSTLTIQRTQQEDSAVYLCASSIYSTRNEQFFGPGTRLTVL.

This chain joins TRBV5-1 and TRBJ2-1, with 10 bases identical to TRBD1. The V gene's germline CDR1 is SGHRS and CDR2 YFSETQ. Trimming took 3 bases from V and 9 from J; bases not matched to a gene: 15. The CDR3 loop spans 17 amino acids. CDR3 region: CASSSLLAGQGRGEQFF. As DNA, the CDR3 is TGCGCCAGCAGCTCTCTTCTTGCGGGACAGGGGAGGGGTGAGCAGTTCTTC.

This clonotype appeared many times. The chain's CDR3 is CASSLGSNEKLFF. In DNA, the CDR3 is TGCGCCAGCAGCTTGGGGTCCAATGAAAAACTGTTTTTT. This chain uses TRBV5-1 with TRBJ1-4; D uncertain. This CDR3 is built from 13 residues. V shed 0 bases and J shed 5 bases, with 5 bases lying between them. Germline V gene data show CDR1 as SGHRS and CDR2 as YFSETQ. Complete variable domain (other parts from reference TRBV5-1 and TRBJ1-4): KAGVTQTPRYLIKTRGQQVTLSCSPISGHRSVSWYQQTPGQGLQFLFEYFSETQRNKGNFPGRFSGRQFSNSRSEMNVSTLELGDSALYLCASSLGSNEKLFFGSGTQLSVL.

This clonotype appeared a few times. The chain recombines TRBV7-9 with TRBJ1-2, with 9 nucleotides matching TRBD1. Germline V gene sequence: CDR1 SEHNR, CDR2 FQNEAQ (reference sequence). The CDR3 is 17 residues long. Losses at the gene ends were 1 base for V and 4 bases for J; bases not matched to a gene: 10. This chain's CDR3 is CASSLDGTGKKVYGYTF. CDR3 nucleotides: TGTGCCAGCAGCTTAGACGGGACAGGGAAAAAAGTCTATGGCTACACCTTC.

The chain combines TRBV9 with TRBJ1-2; D is undetermined. Germline V gene data show CDR1 as SGDLS and CDR2 as YYNGEE. Deletions cut 4 bases from V and 4 bases from J, with 14 bases between. The CDR3 covers 14 residues. CDR3 amino acids: CASSSPDGSYGYTF. The CDR3 nucleotides are TGTGCCAGCAGCTCACCGGACGGATCCTATGGCTACACCTTC.

The chain recombines TRBV7-9 with TRBJ1-1; TRBD1 is a possible D gene (5 bases). Trimming pared 6 bases from V and 0 bases from J, leaving 17 bases between. The CDR3 has 16 amino acids. CDR1 and CDR2 from the germline V gene are SEHNR and FQNEAQ (reference sequence). CDR3 loop: CASREDGAFMNTEAFF. Written as DNA, the CDR3 is TGTGCCAGCAGAGAGGACGGGGCTTTTATGAACACTGAAGCTTTCTTT.

The chain employs TRBV7-2 and TRBJ1-3; no clear D. This CDR3 spans 13 amino acids. Looked up from germline, CDR1 is SGHTA and CDR2 is FQGNSA. Between the trimmed V and J ends, which lost 3 bases and 2 bases, there was a span of 5 bases. The chain's CDR3 is CASSFGTGNTIYF. The CDR3 bases are TGTGCCAGCAGCTTTGGGACTGGAAACACCATATATTTT.

This chain joins TRBV27 and TRBJ2-7; D is perhaps TRBD2 (6 bases). CDR1 is MNHEY, CDR2 SMNVEV, per germline (reference sequence). V shed 4 bases and J shed 6 bases, with 13 bases lying between them. This CDR3 has 13 residues. CDR3 region: CASSSGGLPEQYF. The CDR3 bases are TGTGCCAGCAGTTCCGGGGGATTACCCGAGCAGTACTTC.

In regard to this clonotype: This may be a read error: a much more frequent sequence differs by one nucleotide. The chain joins TRBV7-9 to TRBJ1-5; D gene ambiguous. CDR1 is SEHNR and CDR2 is FQNEAQ in the germline V gene (reference sequence). V was pared by 1 base and J by 5 bases, with 3 bases between. This CDR3 is 12 amino acids long. Written as DNA, the CDR3 is TGTGCCAGCAGCTTAGTGCATCAGCCCCAGCATTTT. The encoded protein is CASSLVHQPQHF.

This clonotype was seen many times. The chain recombines TRBV7-3 with TRBJ2-1, with D possibly matching TRBD1 (7 bases). V lost 5 bases to trimming and J lost 0 bases, with 11 bases between them. CDR3 length equals 15 residues. Germline V gene lookup returns CDR1 SGHTA and CDR2 FQGTGA. For the CDR3, the DNA is TGTGCCAGCAGCCAGGGGGGCGACTCCTACAATGAGCAGTTCTTC. The encoded protein is CASSQGGDSYNEQFF.

This clonotype was detected a few times. The chain carries TRBV5-1 and TRBJ2-2; no firm D call. This CDR3 is built from 15 residues. V was cut by 2 bases and J by 0 bases, with 8 bases left in between. The germline V gene encodes CDR1 SGHRS and CDR2 YFSETQ. CDR3 DNA: TGCGCCAGCAGCTTTGAAGGGCCGAACACCGGGGAGCTGTTTTTT. This encodes CASSFEGPNTGELFF.

Points on this clonotype: A much bigger clone sits one base away, suggesting this may be a read error. CDR3 coding DNA: TGCAGCGTTACGAGGGGAGTCGGTGAAAAACTGTTTTTT. Amino acid sequence: CSVTRGVGEKLFF. The V call is TRBV29-1, the J call TRBJ1-4, with a tentative D call TRBD1 (5 bases). Germline assignment: CDR1 SQVTM and CDR2 ANQGSEA. Trimming took off 5 bases at V and 7 bases at J, with 14 bases between the two ends. This CDR3 region has 13 residues.

The chain couples TRBV20-1 to TRBJ1-6; the D is unclear. The ends were cut back, 6 bases at V and 0 bases at J, with 9 bases in the middle. This CDR3 comprises 14 residues. CDR1 and CDR2 (germline): DFQATT, SNEGSKA (reference sequence). CDR3 in amino acids: CSALFSSYNSPLHF. In nucleotides, the CDR3 is TGCAGTGCACTGTTCAGCTCCTATAATTCACCCCTCCACTTT.